These 20 T cell receptor beta chains share one sample of origin, sequenced in a study of Ad26.COV2.S vaccination and SARS-CoV-2 variants. The protocol was immunoSEQ multiplex PCR, while the TCRdb copy is restricted to in-frame clones and leaves out a portion. The table includes fewer than 900,000 clones, roughly 90% detected once. The treatment here: roughly 20 received Ad26.COV2.S at low or high dose, single or two shots; several received placebo; per-sample allocation not given. Day 63 following the first vaccine or placebo injection was when the samples were taken. This specimen was peripheral blood, taken in a trial of Ad26.COV2.S vaccine versus placebo. Receptors were obtained from a person aged 18-65 years who received the Ad26.COV2.S COVID-19 vaccine or a placebo.

The chain carries TRBV27 and TRBJ2-4; TRBD1 might be the D (6 bases). CDR1 and CDR2 from the germline V gene are MNHEY and SMNVEV (reference sequence). V lost 8 bases and J lost 4, with 18 bases in between. CDR3 size: 15 residues. The CDR3 nucleotides are TGTGCCAGCGCCCCCTCGGGACAACTGAAAAACATTCAGTACTTC. Amino acid sequence: CASAPSGQLKNIQYF.

CDR3 DNA sequence: TGTGCCATCAGTGGGGGACAGGGGTTTTCTGGGGCCAACGTCCTGACTTTC. This codes for CAISGGQGFSGANVLTF. The chain has TRBV10-3 and TRBJ2-6; 10 nucleotides align to TRBD1. V shed 4 bases, J shed 1 base, and the junction held 4 bases outside the gene matches. CDR3 length: 17 residues. CDR1 is ENHRY and CDR2 is SYGVKD in the germline V gene.

V gene TRBV11-2 combines with J gene TRBJ1-2; no firm D call. Trimming shortened V by 0 bases and J by 7 bases, and 6 bases separated the two germline ends. Germline CDR1 SGHAT, CDR2 FQNNGV. CDR3 length: 12 amino acids. This CDR3 reads CASSLDGGGYTF. The DNA of the CDR3 is TGTGCCAGCAGCTTAGACGGAGGTGGCTACACCTTC.

A word on this clone: Different DNA sequences within this sample yield the same CDR3. The rearrangement joins TRBV27 to TRBJ2-1, with D hard to call. Looked up from germline, CDR1 is MNHEY and CDR2 is SMNVEV (reference sequence). Trimming shortened V by 6 bases and J by 2 bases, and 8 bases separated the two germline ends. The CDR3 consists of 13 residues. The CDR3 reads CASSLSPYNEQFF. DNA for the CDR3: TGTGCCAGCAGCCTGAGTCCCTACAATGAGCAGTTCTTC.

The J gene is TRBJ1-2, the V gene TRBV29-1, with 9 bases lining up with TRBD1. The CDR3 covers 16 residues. Germline V gene sequence: CDR1 SQVTM, CDR2 ANQGSEA. Trimming removed 4 bases from V and 3 bases from J; junction bases left unmatched: 12. For the CDR3, the DNA is TGCAGCGTTGCCCGACAGGGGGGTACCTGGGACTATGGCTACACCTTC. Translating it yields CSVARQGGTWDYGYTF.

The V and J genes are TRBV2 and TRBJ2-1, with a possible D match to TRBD1 (5 bases). The CDR3 spans 15 residues. V lost 2 bases and J 9 bases, leaving 17 bases between the germline ends. Germline CDR1 and CDR2: SNHLY and FYNNEI. The CDR3: CASSEWVAGSSEQFF. The CDR3 bases are TGTGCCAGCAGTGAATGGGTGGCAGGGTCATCTGAGCAGTTCTTC.

V is TRBV10-2 and J is TRBJ2-2; no firm D call. This CDR3 has 13 residues. Trimming took off 5 bases at V and 5 bases at J, with 9 bases between the two ends. Germline assignment: CDR1 WSHSY and CDR2 SAAADI. For the CDR3, the DNA is TGCGCCAGCAGTCCTCTAGAAACCGGGGAGCTGTTTTTT. Translation gives CASSPLETGELFF.

A single count supports this clone. The chain uses TRBV5-1 and TRBJ2-2, with D possibly being TRBD1 or TRBD2 (5 bases each). CDR3 length: 15 residues. Germline lookup yields CDR1 SGHRS and CDR2 YFSETQ. V lost 4 bases, J lost 1 base, and 11 bases lay in between. CDR3 sequence: CASSRGTGNTGELFF. CDR3 nucleotide sequence: TGCGCCAGCAGCAGAGGGACGGGGAACACCGGGGAGCTGTTTTTT.

A remark on this clone: At one of its ends the junction is not consistent with the germline gene, which may arise from a read error. This chain joins TRBV20-1 and TRBJ1-1, with a tentative D call TRBD1 (6 bases). CDR1 DFQATT and CDR2 SNEGSKA come from the germline V gene (reference sequence). The CDR3 has 11 amino acids. The CDR3 region has the DNA TGCAGTGCGAGAGGACAGACTGAAGCTTTCTTT. Protein sequence: CSARGQTEAFF.

The chain is built from TRBV7-2 and TRBJ2-6, with no clear D. The CDR3 runs to 16 residues. Per the germline V gene, CDR1 is SGHTA and CDR2 is FQGNSA. V was shortened by 5 bases and J by 4 bases, with 15 bases between the two germline ends. The CDR3 is CASSPNDLSGANVLTF. CDR3 nucleotide sequence: TGTGCCAGCAGCCCGAATGACCTCTCCGGGGCCAACGTCCTGACTTTC.

V is TRBV30 and J is TRBJ2-6; weak D call: TRBD1 (5 bases). From germline, CDR1 is GTSNPN and CDR2 SVGIG (reference sequence). CDR3 size: 16 residues. Trimming took off 2 bases at V and 1 base at J, with 12 bases between the two ends. CDR3 sequence reads: CAWSPTALSGANVLTF. CDR3 nucleotides: TGTGCCTGGAGTCCGACAGCCTTGTCTGGGGCCAACGTCCTGACTTTC. The complete variable domain, with remaining parts taken from reference TRBV30 and TRBJ2-6, reads SQTIHQWPATLVQPVGSPLSLECTVEGTSNPNLYWYRQAAGRGLQLLFYSVGIGQISSEVPQNLSASRPQDRQFILSSKKLLLSDSGFYLCAWSPTALSGANVLTFGAGSRLTVL.

Concerning this clone: The sample has other DNA sequences that encode this CDR3 too. The V gene is TRBV5-6, the J gene TRBJ1-2; D unclear. This CDR3 has 12 residues. The V end was cut by 1 base, the J end by 4 bases, with 5 bases between. The germline V gene has CDR1 SGHDT and CDR2 YYEEEE. This CDR3 is CASSLPSYGYTF. DNA for the CDR3: TGTGCCAGCAGCTTGCCCAGCTATGGCTACACCTTC.

The chain carries TRBV3-1 (or the pseudogene TRBV3-2) and TRBJ1-5; tentative D call: TRBD1 (5 bases). The CDR3 totals 14 residues. The V and J ends lost 4 bases and 7 bases respectively, with 14 bases between them. Germline assignment: CDR1 LGHDT and CDR2 YNNKEL (reference sequence). CDR3 sequence reads: CASSPRLGRQPQHF. The DNA of the CDR3 is TGTGCCAGCAGCCCCCGTTTGGGACGGCAGCCCCAGCATTTT.

The chain combines TRBV15 with TRBJ1-1; perhaps TRBD1 as D (5 bases). Germline V gene data show CDR1 as LNHNV and CDR2 as YYDKDF (reference sequence). V was clipped by 2 bases and J by 1 base, with 5 bases between them. The CDR3 spans 13 residues. The CDR3 nucleotides read TGTGCCACCAGCAGACAGGGGAACACTGAAGCTTTCTTT. This encodes CATSRQGNTEAFF. Filled out from reference TRBV15 and TRBJ1-1, the complete variable domain reads DAMVIQNPRYQVTQFGKPVTLSCSQTLNHNVMYWYQQKSSQAPKLLFHYYDKDFNNEADTPDNFQSRRPNTSFCFLDIRSPGLGDTAMYLCATSRQGNTEAFFGQGTRLTVV.

The chain recombines TRBV3-1 (or the pseudogene TRBV3-2) with TRBJ2-1; a possible D gene is TRBD2 (5 bases). CDR3 length: 13 residues. Germline values: CDR1 LGHDT, CDR2 YNNKEL (reference sequence). V gave up 6 bases and J gave up 4 bases, with 10 bases separating them. CDR3 in amino acids: CASSPTRYNEQFF. CDR3 nucleotides: TGTGCCAGCAGTCCAACTAGATACAATGAGCAGTTCTTC.

As to this clone: Distinct nucleotide sequences in the sample also encode this CDR3. The rearrangement uses TRBV20-1 and TRBJ2-7; D is ambiguous. This CDR3 has 11 residues. Germline CDR1 is DFQATT and CDR2 is SNEGSKA (reference sequence). Trimming pared 3 bases from V and 3 bases from J, leaving 6 bases between. The CDR3 DNA sequence: TGCAGTGCTAGTCGCAGCTACGAGCAGTACTTC. As protein: CSASRSYEQYF.

A single count supports this clone. The chain carries TRBV9 and TRBJ1-3; D gene unclear. CDR1 and CDR2 from the germline V gene are SGDLS and YYNGEE. The CDR3 spans 13 residues. Deletions cut 0 bases from V and 3 bases from J, with 4 bases between. CDR3 in amino acids: CASSVENGNTIYF. The CDR3 DNA is TGTGCCAGCAGCGTAGAGAATGGAAACACCATATATTTT.

This rearrangement joins TRBV12-3 or TRBV12-4 to TRBJ2-7; D uncertain. The V and J ends lost 4 bases and 4 bases respectively, with 8 bases between them. The CDR3 loop spans 12 amino acids. The CDR3 is CASSSVVYEQYF. The CDR3 DNA reads as TGTGCCAGCAGTTCCGTAGTGTACGAGCAGTACTTC.

The chain combines TRBV7-8 with TRBJ2-7, with 14 bases aligning to TRBD2. V gave up 5 bases and J gave up 0 bases; unmatched junction bases: 6. The CDR3 is made up of 17 amino acids. Germline CDR1 is SGHVS and CDR2 is FQNEAQ. CDR3: CASSLGLAGDTSYEQYF. DNA for the CDR3: TGTGCCAGCAGCCTGGGACTAGCGGGGGACACCTCCTACGAGCAGTACTTC.

The gene calls are TRBV30 and TRBJ1-5; D unclear. Germline assignment: CDR1 GTSNPN and CDR2 SVGIG (reference sequence). V lost 3 bases and J lost 5, with 11 bases in between. This CDR3 is 13 amino acids long. CDR3 DNA: TGTGCCTGGAGCCCAACTAGTCATCAGCCCCAGCATTTT. Translated: CAWSPTSHQPQHF. The full variable domain, with the rest looked up from reference TRBV30 and TRBJ1-5, is SQTIHQWPATLVQPVGSPLSLECTVEGTSNPNLYWYRQAAGRGLQLLFYSVGIGQISSEVPQNLSASRPQDRQFILSSKKLLLSDSGFYLCAWSPTSHQPQHFGDGTRLSIL.